One and the same sample provided the 24 T cell receptor beta chains below, sequenced in a study of T-cell memory formation after mild COVID-19. MiXCR was run by TCRdb on the 5' RACE reads, yielding one entry per CDR3 protein. The sample records under 200,000 distinct CDR3 sequences, around a tenth being singletons. The sample was PBMCs or a T cell subset sorted from them (not recorded which). The source of these receptors is a man aged 18 to 35 who had mild COVID-19 (a few samples of this study predate the infection). Cell type and time point are not known.

This clonotype was counted a few times. The chain is built from TRBV9 and TRBJ2-1; TRBD2 agrees at 7 bases. Unmatched junction bases numbered 17, after V lost 9 bases and J lost 5 bases. CDR3 size: 16 residues. Germline V lookup: CDR1 SGDLS, CDR2 YYNGEE. The CDR3 nucleotides read TGTGCCATCACCCACCATCAGTCAGCGGGGAACAATGAGCAGTTCTTC. It yields the protein CAITHHQSAGNNEQFF.

The rearrangement uses TRBV24-1 and TRBJ2-5; 11 nucleotides agree with TRBD1. The CDR3 has 16 amino acids. With 3 bases clipped from V and 1 base from J, the junction kept 3 bases outside the gene matches. Germline loops: CDR1 KGHDR, CDR2 SFDVKD. The CDR3 nucleotides read TGTGCCACCAGTGATAGGGGACAGGGGGGCCAAGAGACCCAGTACTTC. Protein sequence: CATSDRGQGGQETQYF.

The table lists this clonotype with a few counts. The rearrangement uses TRBV6-5 and TRBJ2-5; 11 positions agree with TRBD2. The CDR3 is made up of 19 amino acids. J lost 4 bases, V lost 6 bases, and 19 bases had no gene match. Looked up from germline, CDR1 is MNHEY and CDR2 is SVGAGI. The CDR3 region is CASRITSGGYRPNGETQYF. The CDR3 DNA is TGTGCCAGCAGAATCACTAGCGGGGGATACCGCCCAAATGGAGAGACCCAGTACTTC.

The chain couples TRBV5-6 to TRBJ1-1, with TRBD1 matching over 7 bases. With V trimmed by 2 bases and J by 1 base, 8 bases remained unmatched. The CDR3 contains 16 residues. Germline assignment: CDR1 SGHDT and CDR2 YYEEEE. CDR3 in DNA: TGTGCCAGCAGCTTAGGGCCAGGGGGGACGAACACTGAAGCTTTCTTT. It yields the protein CASSLGPGGTNTEAFF.

The sample holds a few counts of this clonotype. The genes are TRBV25-1 and TRBJ2-1; no firm D call. Germline V gives CDR1 MGHDK, CDR2 SYGVNS. The CDR3 covers 14 residues. Deletions cut 5 bases from V and 0 bases from J, with 8 bases between. CDR3 region: CASSYSSSYNEQFF. In nucleotides, the CDR3 is TGTGCCAGCAGTTACTCAAGCTCCTACAATGAGCAGTTCTTC. The full variable domain, its missing parts supplied by reference TRBV25-1 and TRBJ2-1, is EADIYQTPRYLVIGTGKKITLECSQTMGHDKMYWYQQDPGMELHLIHYSYGVNSTEKGDLSSESTVSRIRTEHFPLTLESARPSHTSQYLCASSYSSSYNEQFFGPGTRLTVL.

At least ten counts were recorded for this clonotype. The chain uses TRBV7-2 and TRBJ1-2; no clear D. Per germline, CDR1 SGHTA and CDR2 FQGNSA. The V end lost 0 bases, the J end lost 8 bases, and 7 bases lay between the germline ends. The CDR3 sequence is 12 residues long. The CDR3 region is CASSLARRGYTF. Here the CDR3 DNA reads TGTGCCAGCAGCTTAGCGCGGAGGGGCTACACCTTC.

There are a few counts of this clonotype. The chain uses TRBV18 and TRBJ2-3, with D perhaps matching TRBD1 or TRBD2 (5 bases each). Germline CDR1 is KGHSH and CDR2 is LQKENI. Trimming removed 2 bases at V and 6 bases at J, with 12 bases between. The CDR3 sequence is 14 residues long. CDR3 sequence (DNA): TGTGCCAGCTCACCATGGCAGGGAGATGATACGCAGTATTTT. It translates to CASSPWQGDDTQYF.

A few counts support this clonotype. The CDR3 DNA reads TGTGCCAGCAGCTCCTTCATGAACGGGGAGCTGTTTTTT. Its protein product is CASSSFMNGELFF. J is TRBJ2-2 and V is TRBV7-3, with no clear D. The length of the CDR3 is 13 residues. CDR1 and CDR2 from the germline V gene are SGHTA and FQGTGA. Trimming removed 4 bases at V and 7 bases at J, with 10 bases between.

V is TRBV5-6 and J is TRBJ1-2; TRBD1 aligns across 9 bases. Trimming removed 6 bases from V and 5 bases from J; junction bases left unmatched: 5. Germline V lookup: CDR1 SGHDT, CDR2 YYEEEE. The CDR3 covers 13 residues. The CDR3 loop is CASKSGTGYGYTF. In nucleotides, the CDR3 is TGTGCCAGCAAATCCGGGACAGGGTATGGCTACACCTTC.

The chain joins TRBV18 to TRBJ2-7; D may be TRBD1 or TRBD2 (5 bases each). Germline V lookup: CDR1 KGHSH, CDR2 LQKENI. The CDR3 spans 14 residues. The V end was cut by 3 bases, the J end by 5 bases, with 14 bases between. This CDR3 is CASSPRTGTDEQYF. For the CDR3, the DNA is TGTGCCAGCTCACCTAGGACGGGGACCGACGAGCAGTACTTC.

This clonotype has a count of ten or more. The rearrangement uses TRBV28 and TRBJ2-7; 9 nucleotides align to TRBD1. The V gene's germline CDR1 is MDHEN and CDR2 SYDVKM. This CDR3 has 14 amino acids. Germline trimming cut 6 bases from V and 4 bases from J; bases unmatched to any gene: 7. The CDR3 DNA reads TGTGCCAGCAGGGTAGGGACAGGGCTGTACGAGCAGTACTTC. It translates to CASRVGTGLYEQYF.

Note on this clonotype: This may come from a read error, since a much larger clone is one base off. Here the CDR3 reads CASTYPGQGSSPLHF. As DNA, the CDR3 is TGTGCCAGCACCTACCCGGGACAGGGCAGTTCACCCCTCCACTTT. This sequence joins TRBV6-2 or TRBV6-3 and TRBJ1-6; 9 bases line up with TRBD1. Trimming at V came to 7 bases and at J to 9 bases, leaving 10 bases not matched to a gene. The length of the CDR3 is 15 residues. Germline values: CDR1 MNHEY, CDR2 SVGEGT.

This clonotype appeared a few times. The rearrangement links TRBV5-6 to TRBJ2-7; the D is unclear. The CDR3 has 12 residues. V was clipped by 4 bases and J by 4 bases, with 9 bases between them. Germline CDR1 and CDR2: SGHDT and YYEEEE. The CDR3 here is CASSAGPYEQYV. For the CDR3, the DNA is TGTGCCAGCAGCGCTGGGCCGTACGAGCAGTACGTC.

This clonotype has only a few counts. This chain connects TRBV20-1 to TRBJ2-5, with 15 bases matching TRBD2. This CDR3 has 16 amino acids. The V and J ends lost 4 bases and 5 bases, in that order; junction bases with no gene match: 8. The germline V gene has CDR1 DFQATT and CDR2 SNEGSKA (reference sequence). Here the CDR3 reads CSANHGLAGGQETQYF. CDR3 coding DNA: TGCAGTGCTAACCATGGACTAGCGGGGGGGCAGGAGACCCAGTACTTC.

The chain joins TRBV20-1 to TRBJ1-6; D is undetermined. The CDR3 covers 14 residues. Germline CDR1 and CDR2: DFQATT and SNEGSKA (reference sequence). V lost 0 bases, J lost 7 bases, and 10 bases lay in between. CDR3 residues: CSARDYGHNSPLHF. The CDR3 nucleotides are TGCAGTGCTAGAGATTACGGCCACAATTCACCCCTCCACTTT.

The V call is TRBV13, the J call TRBJ2-7; D ambiguous. Germline V CDR1 and CDR2: PRHDT, FYEKMQ (reference sequence). This CDR3 region has 17 residues. Trimming removed 1 base at V and 0 bases at J, with 16 bases between. CDR3 residues: CASSLERPGASSYEQYF. The CDR3 bases are TGTGCCAGCAGCTTAGAACGCCCGGGTGCTAGCTCCTACGAGCAGTACTTC. The full variable domain, in which reference TRBV13 and TRBJ2-7 provide the parts outside the CDR3, is AAGVIQSPRHLIKEKRETATLKCYPIPRHDTVYWYQQGPGQDPQFLISFYEKMQSDKGSIPDRFSAQQFSDYHSELNMSSLELGDSALYFCASSLERPGASSYEQYFGPGTRLTVT.

This clonotype was recorded at least ten times. V and J are TRBV7-2 and TRBJ2-3, with D possibly being TRBD2 (6 bases). Germline V gene data show CDR1 as SGHTA and CDR2 as FQGNSA. The CDR3 contains 15 residues. Trimming took 4 bases from V and 5 from J, leaving 16 bases between them. CDR3 bases: TGTGCCAGCAGCTCCCGGAGGACTACTCAAGATACGCAGTATTTT. This codes for CASSSRRTTQDTQYF.

This clonotype has only a few counts. The chain joins TRBV9 to TRBJ1-1; D might be TRBD1 (6 bases). The germline CDR1 and CDR2 sequences are SGDLS and YYNGEE. V lost 2 bases to trimming and J lost 10 bases, with 18 bases between them. The CDR3 is made up of 14 amino acids. The CDR3 DNA sequence: TGTGCCAGCAGCGTCACCGGCCAGAGGGGGGGAGCTTTCTTT. Translating it yields CASSVTGQRGGAFF.

This clonotype came up many times. J is TRBJ2-3 and V is TRBV27, with D maybe TRBD2 (7 bases). The CDR3 has 13 residues. CDR1 is MNHEY, CDR2 SMNVEV, per germline (reference sequence). With 5 bases removed from V and 9 bases from J, the gap between germline ends came to 15 bases. The CDR3: CASSPRGGTTQYF. The CDR3 nucleotides are TGTGCCAGCAGTCCACGGGGAGGGACAACGCAGTATTTT.

The chain recombines TRBV7-2 with TRBJ1-1, with a weak D call TRBD1 (5 bases). CDR3 length equals 13 residues. Trimming left V 4 bases short and J 1 base short, with 7 bases between. Germline values: CDR1 SGHTA, CDR2 FQGNSA. The CDR3 nucleotides read TGTGCCAGCAGCTATGACAGGAACACTGAAGCTTTCTTT. Protein: CASSYDRNTEAFF.

The rearrangement joins TRBV7-2 to TRBJ1-5; D call uncertain. The CDR3 is 15 amino acids. Trimming left V 5 bases short and J 10 bases short, with 21 bases between. CDR1 is SGHTA, CDR2 FQGNSA, per germline. CDR3 DNA sequence: TGTGCCAGCAGCCTAGGCGGCGGGCAGGAGATTCCCCAGCATTTT. It encodes CASSLGGGQEIPQHF.

The table lists this clonotype with many counts. This chain joins TRBV7-2 and TRBJ1-2; 10 nucleotides line up with TRBD1. Germline V gene data show CDR1 as SGHTA and CDR2 as FQGNSA. CDR3 length equals 16 residues. The trim removed 5 bases at V and 2 bases at J, leaving 8 bases unmatched. This CDR3 reads CASSEGGTGANYGYTF. In DNA form, the CDR3 reads TGTGCCAGCAGCGAAGGGGGGACAGGGGCGAACTATGGCTACACCTTC.

The rearrangement uses TRBV4-1 and TRBJ1-5; 8 bases fit TRBD1. From germline, CDR1 is MGHRA and CDR2 YSYEKL. J gave up 8 bases and V 1 base, and 7 bases lay outside the gene matches. CDR3 length: 15 residues. CDR3 sequence (DNA): TGCGCCAGCAGCCAAGGACAGGGGAGGGTGAAGCCCCAGCATTTT. Translation: CASSQGQGRVKPQHF.

This clonotype was observed a few times. J is TRBJ1-5 and V is TRBV29-1; D possibly corresponds to TRBD1 (5 bases). Trimming stripped 7 bases from V and 6 bases from J, with 13 bases between. This CDR3 has 12 amino acids. Germline CDR1 SQVTM, CDR2 ANQGSEA. This CDR3 is CSAQAGSQPQHF. CDR3 nucleotide sequence: TGCAGCGCACAGGCGGGGAGTCAGCCCCAGCATTTT. The whole variable domain, remainder taken from reference TRBV29-1 and TRBJ1-5, is SAVISQKPSRDICQRGTSLTIQCQVDSQVTMMFWYRQQPGQSLTLIATANQGSEATYESGFVIDKFPISRPNLTFSTLTVSNMSPEDSSIYLCSAQAGSQPQHFGDGTRLSIL.